These 13 T cell receptor beta chains were sequenced from one sample in a study of T-cell memory formation after mild COVID-19. Each CDR3 protein is one row after TCRdb ran MiXCR on the 5' RACE reads. Here the sample spans hundreds of thousands of distinct CDR3 sequences, 15% to 20% being singletons. Material: PBMCs or a T cell subset sorted from them (not recorded which). The receptors were sampled from an adult woman who had mild COVID-19 (a few samples of this study predate the infection). Cell type and time point are not known.

V and J are TRBV6-5 and TRBJ1-6, with no clear D. The V gene lost 0 bases and the J gene lost 3 bases, with 12 bases spanning the gap. CDR3 length equals 17 residues. Per germline, CDR1 MNHEY and CDR2 SVGAGI. CDR3 in amino acids: CASSYSTRNFYNSPLHF. CDR3 DNA: TGTGCCAGCAGTTACTCGACAAGGAACTTCTATAATTCACCCCTCCACTTT.

This CDR3 is CASSLTRAETQYF. CDR3 nucleotide sequence: TGCGCCAGCTCCTTGACTAGAGCCGAGACCCAGTACTTC. The chain joins TRBV4-1 to TRBJ2-5; D is possibly TRBD2 (6 bases). Germline assignment: CDR1 MGHRA and CDR2 YSYEKL. The V gene lost 8 bases and the J gene lost 5 bases, with 15 bases spanning the gap. The CDR3 sequence is 13 residues long.

This clonotype was recorded a few times. This chain connects TRBV5-1 to TRBJ1-1; D not resolved. CDR3 length: 15 amino acids. Germline CDR1 and CDR2: SGHRS and YFSETQ. V was shortened by 0 bases and J by 4 bases, with 13 bases between the two germline ends. CDR3 residues: CASSLDPFGSTEAFF. For the CDR3, the DNA is TGCGCCAGCAGCTTGGACCCGTTCGGGAGCACTGAAGCTTTCTTT.

This clonotype was observed a few times. V gene TRBV12-3 or TRBV12-4 combines with J gene TRBJ2-5; TRBD2 aligns across 8 bases. J gave up 5 bases and V 5 bases, and 10 bases lay outside the gene matches. This CDR3 region has 15 residues. In DNA, the CDR3 is TGTGCCAGCAGTCCGGGACTAGGGGTAGAGGAGACCCAGTACTTC. It specifies CASSPGLGVEETQYF.

There are a few counts of this clonotype. V gene TRBV7-2 combines with J gene TRBJ2-5; tentatively, D is TRBD2 (5 bases). Looked up from germline, CDR1 is SGHTA and CDR2 is FQGNSA. Trimming shortened V by 7 bases and J by 3 bases, and 12 bases separated the two germline ends. This CDR3 is 13 amino acids long. The CDR3 DNA reads TGTGCCAGCACCCCTTCGCGGGAAGAGACCCAGTACTTC. As protein: CASTPSREETQYF. Complete variable domain (other parts from reference TRBV7-2 and TRBJ2-5): GAGVSQSPSNKVTEKGKDVELRCDPISGHTALYWYRQSLGQGLEFLIYFQGNSAPDKSGLPSDRFSAERTGGSVSTLTIQRTQQEDSAVYLCASTPSREETQYFGPGTRLLVL.

The V and J genes are TRBV4-2 and TRBJ2-7, with 12 positions matching TRBD2. J lost 4 bases, V lost 1 base, and 8 bases had no gene match. Germline-derived CDR1 and CDR2 are LGHNA and YNFKEQ. CDR3 length: 17 residues. CDR3 residues: CASSQVQLAGGRYEQYF. The CDR3 DNA is TGTGCCAGCAGCCAAGTCCAGCTAGCGGGAGGGCGGTACGAGCAGTACTTC.

This clonotype was seen a handful of times. This chain joins TRBV18 and TRBJ2-5; a weak D match, TRBD2 (6 bases). The germline V gene has CDR1 KGHSH and CDR2 LQKENI. The CDR3 is 13 amino acids. V lost 4 bases and J 3 bases, leaving 9 bases between the germline ends. CDR3 protein: CASSLRGKETQYF. The CDR3 nucleotides are TGTGCCAGCTCACTTCGGGGGAAAGAGACCCAGTACTTC.

V usage is TRBV4-1 and J usage is TRBJ2-3; TRBD1 might be the D (6 bases). The germline V gene has CDR1 MGHRA and CDR2 YSYEKL. The V end lost 4 bases, the J end lost 2 bases, and 16 bases lay between the germline ends. CDR3 length: 16 residues. The CDR3, as DNA: TGCGCCAGCAGCCCACGACAGGACCTTAACACAGATACGCAGTATTTT. Protein sequence: CASSPRQDLNTDTQYF.

This clonotype was seen only a few times. The V and J genes are TRBV5-8 and TRBJ2-7, with 11 bases matching TRBD1. This CDR3 region has 15 residues. The germline CDR1 and CDR2 sequences are SGHTS and YDEGEE. The ends lost 4 bases at V and 5 bases at J; junction bases unmatched: 8. DNA for the CDR3: TGTGCCAGCAGCCCGGGGACAGGGGGACGCGACGAGCAGTACTTC. Translated: CASSPGTGGRDEQYF.

The chain recombines TRBV12-5 with TRBJ2-5; D not resolved. The germline V gene has CDR1 LGHNT and CDR2 FRNRAP. The CDR3 consists of 15 residues. Trimming left V 5 bases short and J 4 bases short, with 17 bases between. CDR3 bases: TGTGCTAGTGGTCCTCCGGCAGCCTTTCTAGAGACCCAGTACTTC. This sequence encodes CASGPPAAFLETQYF. Full variable domain (missing parts from reference TRBV12-5 and TRBJ2-5): DARVTQTPRHKVTEMGQEVTMRCQPILGHNTVFWYRQTMMQGLELLAYFRNRAPLDDSGMPKDRFSAEMPDATLATLKIQPSEPRDSAVYFCASGPPAAFLETQYFGPGTRLLVL.

This clonotype appeared a few times. The chain uses TRBV7-9 and TRBJ2-3; the match to TRBD1 covers 8 bases. CDR1 and CDR2 (germline): SEHNR, FQNEAQ (reference sequence). This CDR3 spans 16 amino acids. Germline trimming cut 5 bases from V and 0 bases from J; bases unmatched to any gene: 7. The CDR3: CASSQNRDRSTDTQYF. The DNA for the CDR3 is TGTGCCAGCAGCCAAAACCGGGACAGGAGCACAGATACGCAGTATTTT.

J is TRBJ2-7 and V is TRBV12-3 or TRBV12-4; unclear D gene. CDR3 length equals 12 residues. Trimming took off 7 bases at V and 0 bases at J, with 7 bases between the two ends. CDR3 sequence (DNA): TGTGCCAGCACTAAGAGCTCCTACGAGCAGTACTTC. Amino acid sequence: CASTKSSYEQYF.

The gene calls are TRBV9 and TRBJ1-6; the match to TRBD1 covers 7 bases. Germline CDR1 reads SGDLS; CDR2 reads YYNGEE. The CDR3 totals 18 residues. Germline trimming cut 1 base from V and 2 bases from J; bases unmatched to any gene: 9. The CDR3 region is CASSVSDRMSAYNSPLHF. The CDR3 DNA sequence: TGTGCCAGCAGCGTATCGGACAGGATGAGCGCCTATAATTCACCCCTCCACTTT.